This T cell receptor beta chain is from a study of beta chain features in type 1 diabetes. Study-level findings and limits: Shorter TCRB CDR3s, moderately but significantly so, marked every one of the four CD4+ subsets in Type 1 diabetes patients.

In regard to this clone: Its antigen remains unidentified.

V was clipped by 8 bases and J by 1 base; unmatched bases: 9. Germline CDR1 SEHNR, CDR2 FQNEAQ (reference sequence). The CDR3 contains 15 residues. Based on CD45RO/CCR7/CD25/CD127/CD95/CD27, CD4+ regulatory, stem cell-like memory, naive and central memory cells were sorted. TCRB transcripts that were expressed got sequenced, as all of the isolated RNA had been reverse transcribed. Repertoires were generated with immunoSEQ multiplex PCR, while TCRdb's copy carries only in-frame clones and drops some. The data contain approximately 160,000 clones, over 9% of them singletons. The clonotype comes from a man in his thirties or forties with type 1 diabetes. The chain is built from TRBV7-9 and TRBJ1-1; TRBD1 aligns across 8 bases. Sequencing was done on a sample of central memory CD4+ T cells from blood. CDR3 sequence (DNA): TGTGCCAGCGCCTTCCAGGGGGCAAAGAACACTGAAGCTTTCTTT. Translated, it gives CASAFQGAKNTEAFF. The variable domain in full, with the rest retrieved from reference TRBV7-9 and TRBJ1-1, is DTGVSQNPRHKITKRGQNVTFRCDPISEHNRLYWYRQTLGQGPEFLTYFQNEAQLEKSRLLSDRFSAERPKGSFSTLEIQRTEQGDSAMYLCASAFQGAKNTEAFFGQGTRLTVV.